The next 31 T cell receptor beta chains were all read from a single sample in a study of T cells in Graves' hyperthyroidism and ophthalmopathy. The source material, RNA transcripts, was used to amplify TCR beta CDR3 regions. HTBI primers drove first-round RT-PCR of the TCR CDR3. MiXCR was run by TCRdb on the multiplex PCR reads, yielding one entry per CDR3 protein. Of a few hundred thousand distinct CDR3 sequences in the sample, approximately 14% were seen once. The sample comprised blood. Receptor source: a woman aged 18-29 years with Graves' hyperthyroidism.

This clonotype has ten or more counts. The CDR3 spells CASSSGGTAYNEQFF. CDR3 sequence (DNA): TGTGCCAGCAGCTCTGGGGGGACTGCTTACAATGAGCAGTTCTTC. The chain joins TRBV7-9 to TRBJ2-1; possible D gene TRBD2, 6 bases. Germline V gives CDR1 SEHNR, CDR2 FQNEAQ (reference sequence). Trimming took off 4 bases at V and 4 bases at J, with 14 bases between the two ends. The CDR3 consists of 15 residues.

This clonotype was observed many times. The rearrangement uses TRBV20-1 and TRBJ1-2, with TRBD1 as a possible D gene (5 bases). The CDR3 runs to 13 residues. V was pared by 6 bases and J by 8 bases, with 19 bases between. Germline V CDR1 and CDR2: DFQATT, SNEGSKA (reference sequence). The CDR3 loop is CSAGVVGAYGYTF. CDR3 DNA sequence: TGCAGTGCCGGAGTGGTAGGGGCGTACGGCTACACCTTC.

This clonotype was picked up many times. The chain recombines TRBV30 with TRBJ1-1, with D hard to call. The CDR3 length is 13 residues. V lost 0 bases, J lost 2 bases, and 7 bases lay in between. Germline V gene lookup returns CDR1 GTSNPN and CDR2 SVGIG (reference sequence). The CDR3 loop reads CAWSVFGNTEAFF. The CDR3 nucleotides read TGTGCCTGGAGTGTATTTGGAAACACTGAAGCTTTCTTT.

The gene calls are TRBV2 and TRBJ2-3; TRBD1 aligns across 10 bases. The CDR3 runs to 16 residues. CDR1 and CDR2 from the germline V gene are SNHLY and FYNNEI. Trimming removed 7 bases from V and 3 bases from J; junction bases left unmatched: 10. CDR3 region: CASTPRGDRGTDTQYF. As DNA, the CDR3 is TGTGCCAGCACCCCGCGGGGGGACAGGGGAACAGATACGCAGTATTTT.

The chain employs TRBV27 and TRBJ2-3; D unresolved. Germline CDR1 is MNHEY and CDR2 is SMNVEV (reference sequence). The CDR3 consists of 14 residues. With 6 bases removed from V and 2 bases from J, the gap between germline ends came to 12 bases. The CDR3 loop is CASRNIRNTDTQYF. CDR3 DNA sequence: TGTGCCAGCAGAAATATTCGCAACACAGATACGCAGTATTTT.

The rearrangement links TRBV20-1 to TRBJ1-5; TRBD1 matches 7 bases. The CDR3 covers 13 residues. Germline V CDR1 and CDR2: DFQATT, SNEGSKA (reference sequence). Trimming removed 5 bases from V and 7 bases from J; junction bases left unmatched: 8. Written as DNA, the CDR3 is TGCAGTGCTTTGGACAGGTTATACCAGCCCCAGCATTTT. Translation: CSALDRLYQPQHF.

This clonotype was recorded at least ten times. The chain links TRBV10-3 to TRBJ2-1; 9 bases map to TRBD2. The CDR3 runs to 13 residues. Trimming removed 3 bases from V and 10 bases from J; junction bases left unmatched: 4. Germline CDR1 reads ENHRY; CDR2 reads SYGVKD. The CDR3 protein is CAISEGGREEQFF. CDR3 nucleotide sequence: TGTGCCATCAGTGAAGGCGGGAGGGAGGAGCAGTTCTTC.

This clonotype was seen at least ten times. CDR3 nucleotide sequence: TGTGCCAGCATATCTTGGTCTAGCGGGAGGGTCGGTGAGCAGTTCTTC. Translation: CASISWSSGRVGEQFF. J is TRBJ2-1 and V is TRBV6-1, with 12 bases fitting TRBD2. From germline, CDR1 is MNHNS and CDR2 SASEGT. V dropped 7 bases and J dropped 9; count of bases not matched to a gene: 13. The CDR3 is 16 amino acids.

This clonotype has a count of ten or more. This chain connects TRBV10-3 to TRBJ1-1; D gene unclear. This CDR3 contains 12 residues. Germline CDR1 reads ENHRY; CDR2 reads SYGVKD. V lost 6 bases, J lost 2 bases, and 7 bases lay in between. The CDR3 DNA is TGTGCCATCAGCTTCGCTAACACTGAAGCTTTCTTT. It is translated as CAISFANTEAFF.

This clonotype has ten or more counts. The gene calls are TRBV11-1 and TRBJ2-3; D call uncertain. CDR3 length: 12 residues. V was trimmed by 1 base and J by 5 bases, leaving 4 bases between them. Germline V gene lookup returns CDR1 SGHAT and CDR2 FQDESV (reference sequence). The CDR3 DNA reads as TGTGCCAGCAGCTTAGACCTAGATACGCAGTATTTT. It specifies CASSLDLDTQYF.

This clonotype was recorded many times. For the CDR3, the DNA is TGTGCCAGCAGCTTAGTTCCGGGCCAAGAGACCCAGTACTTC. Its protein product is CASSLVPGQETQYF. V is TRBV7-9 and J is TRBJ2-5; no reliable D call. Germline V gene data show CDR1 as SEHNR and CDR2 as FQNEAQ (reference sequence). The V end lost 1 base, the J end lost 1 base, and 7 bases lay between the germline ends. The CDR3 runs to 14 residues.

This clonotype was observed many times. The V call is TRBV6-2 or TRBV6-3, the J call TRBJ2-5; 10 positions match TRBD2. V shed 4 bases and J 6 bases; nucleotides not matched to a gene: 8. Germline V gene sequence: CDR1 MNHEY, CDR2 SVGEGT. The CDR3 is 15 amino acids. DNA of the CDR3: TGTGCCAGCAGTTCGGCAGCGGGAGGGCCGAAGACCCAGTACTTC. The encoded protein is CASSSAAGGPKTQYF.

In this sample, this clonotype turned up many times. CDR3 DNA sequence: TGTGCCAGCAGTTTGCCAGGGGGTGAGAGTGGCTACACCTTC. Protein sequence: CASSLPGGESGYTF. The chain carries TRBV28 and TRBJ1-2, with TRBD1 identical over 7 bases. Losses at the gene ends were 3 bases for V and 7 bases for J; bases not matched to a gene: 8. This CDR3 has 14 residues. CDR1 and CDR2 (germline): MDHEN, SYDVKM.

This clonotype was counted ten times or more. The chain has TRBV15 and TRBJ2-3, with D uncertain. Germline CDR1 is LNHNV and CDR2 is YYDKDF (reference sequence). The CDR3 spans 13 residues. Trimming removed 5 bases at V and 4 bases at J, with 10 bases between. The CDR3 coding sequence is TGTGCCACCAGCCCGGCCGGCGCAGATACGCAGTATTTT. Amino acids: CATSPAGADTQYF.

This clonotype occurred a few times. V is TRBV14 and J is TRBJ2-1, with D possibly TRBD2 on 7 matching bases. The CDR3 covers 20 residues. V lost 8 bases, J lost 3 bases, and 32 bases lay in between. In germline, CDR1 is SGHDN, CDR2 FVKESK. In DNA, the CDR3 is TGTGCCAGCTCACCGACCCGGGGGGCATTCGGCGGGACTAACTACAATGAGCAGTTCTTC. This gives the protein CASSPTRGAFGGTNYNEQFF.

The rearrangement joins TRBV4-1 to TRBJ2-5, with D unclear. The CDR3 has 17 amino acids. Germline V gene data show CDR1 as MGHRA and CDR2 as YSYEKL. V lost 1 base and J 2 bases, leaving 17 bases between the germline ends. The CDR3: CASSQAPAGVGQETQYF. CDR3 DNA: TGCGCCAGCAGCCAAGCCCCCGCAGGAGTAGGTCAAGAGACCCAGTACTTC.

This sequence joins TRBV6-1 and TRBJ1-2, with TRBD1 matching 7 bases. Germline-derived CDR1 and CDR2 are MNHNS and SASEGT. V gave up 1 base and J gave up 4 bases; unmatched junction bases: 21. There are 20 residues in the CDR3. The CDR3 loop is CASSEVRLFRDSAYAYGYTF. The CDR3 DNA is TGTGCCAGCAGTGAAGTTCGTTTGTTTCGGGACAGTGCTTACGCCTATGGCTACACCTTC.

This clonotype was counted at least ten times. The chain uses TRBV20-1 and TRBJ2-5; no clear D. The germline gives CDR1 DFQATT, CDR2 SNEGSKA (reference sequence). The V end lost 0 bases, the J end lost 7 bases, and 9 bases lay between the germline ends. CDR3 length: 12 residues. The CDR3 sequence: CSARDPFVTQYF. The CDR3 region has the DNA TGCAGTGCTAGAGATCCGTTCGTGACCCAGTACTTC.

The J gene is TRBJ2-7, the V gene TRBV6-2 or TRBV6-3; D may match TRBD1 or TRBD2 (5 bases each). The DNA matches TRBJ2-1 better at its end, which makes the J call doubtful. The CDR3 totals 14 residues. CDR1 is MNHEY, CDR2 SVGEGT, per germline. CDR3 sequence: CASSFSGRKYEQFF. CDR3 bases: TGTGCCAGCAGTTTTTCGGGGCGCAAATACGAGCAGTTCTTC.

In this sample, this clonotype turned up once. A much more abundant neighbour one base away suggests this may be a read error. This chain joins TRBV7-9 and TRBJ2-4; D assignment may be TRBD1 or TRBD2 (5 bases each). The V end lost 3 bases, the J end lost 9 bases, and 18 bases lay between the germline ends. This CDR3 region has 15 residues. The germline V gene has CDR1 SEHNR and CDR2 FQNEAQ (reference sequence). The CDR3 protein is CASSFDGTDKIIQYF. Here the CDR3 DNA reads TGTGCCAGCAGCTTTGATGGGACGGATAAGATCATTCAGTACTTC.

V gene TRBV12-3 or TRBV12-4 combines with J gene TRBJ1-5; D is possibly TRBD1 (6 bases). With 5 bases removed from V and 2 bases from J, the gap between germline ends came to 16 bases. There are 16 residues in the CDR3. The CDR3 DNA is TGTGCCAGCAGTCAACTCCCGACAGGACGCAATCAGCCCCAGCATTTT. It translates to CASSQLPTGRNQPQHF.

This clonotype was detected a few times. This may stem from a read error, because a much larger clone lies one nucleotide away. This chain connects TRBV12-3 or TRBV12-4 to TRBJ2-5; maybe TRBD1 (6 bases). The CDR3 runs to 14 residues. Trimming left V 4 bases short and J 2 bases short, with 11 bases between. The CDR3 coding sequence is TGTGCCAGCAGTTCAGGGACAAGGCAAGAGACCCAGTACTTC. Translating it yields CASSSGTRQETQYF.

There are many counts of this clonotype. This chain links TRBV15 with TRBJ1-6, with 9 positions matching TRBD1. CDR3 size: 16 residues. With V trimmed by 0 bases and J by 6 bases, 3 bases remained unmatched. From germline, CDR1 is LNHNV and CDR2 YYDKDF (reference sequence). The CDR3 loop is CATSREWDRVNSPLHF. In DNA, the CDR3 is TGTGCCACCAGCAGAGAATGGGACAGGGTTAATTCACCCCTCCACTTT. Full variable domain (missing parts from reference TRBV15 and TRBJ1-6): DAMVIQNPRYQVTQFGKPVTLSCSQTLNHNVMYWYQQKSSQAPKLLFHYYDKDFNNEADTPDNFQSRRPNTSFCFLDIRSPGLGDTAMYLCATSREWDRVNSPLHFGNGTRLTVT.

This clonotype has at least ten counts. This chain connects TRBV5-1 to TRBJ2-2; D is uncertain. This CDR3 has 15 residues. From germline, CDR1 is SGHRS and CDR2 YFSETQ. The V and J ends lost 1 base and 3 bases respectively, with 10 bases between them. The CDR3 nucleotides read TGCGCCAGCAGCTTGCGCTCGCTCGACACCGGGGAGCTGTTTTTT. Translated: CASSLRSLDTGELFF.

This clonotype was seen repeatedly, ten times or more. This chain connects TRBV2 to TRBJ1-1; TRBD1 might be the D (5 bases). Germline CDR1 reads SNHLY; CDR2 reads FYNNEI. The V end lost 5 bases, the J end lost 0 bases, and 10 bases lay between the germline ends. CDR3 size: 14 residues. The CDR3 sequence is CASSSYRMNTEAFF. For the CDR3, the DNA is TGTGCCAGCAGTTCGTACAGGATGAACACTGAAGCTTTCTTT.

At least ten counts were recorded for this clonotype. The V gene is TRBV30, the J gene TRBJ2-3, with D tentatively TRBD2 (5 bases). V was trimmed by 4 bases and J by 1 base, leaving 12 bases between them. Germline CDR1 GTSNPN, CDR2 SVGIG (reference sequence). The CDR3 has 14 residues. The CDR3 DNA sequence: TGTGCCTGGAAAAGTGGAGGCGGCACAGATACGCAGTATTTT. Encoded protein: CAWKSGGGTDTQYF.

The sample holds many counts of this clonotype. The rearrangement links TRBV12-3 or TRBV12-4 to TRBJ2-4, with 9 nucleotides matching TRBD1. V trimming: 6 bases; J trimming: 2 bases; junction bases outside the gene matches: 8. This CDR3 is 16 amino acids long. The CDR3 coding sequence is TGTGCCAGCAGGGCACAGGGGGCTACAACCAAAAACATTCAGTACTTC. Protein sequence: CASRAQGATTKNIQYF.

This clonotype was seen many times. The rearrangement links TRBV20-1 to TRBJ2-7; TRBD1 aligns across 7 bases. With V trimmed by 4 bases and J by 0 bases, 6 bases remained unmatched. Per germline, CDR1 DFQATT and CDR2 SNEGSKA (reference sequence). The CDR3 loop spans 14 amino acids. This CDR3 is CSANRGTSSYEQYF. CDR3 in DNA: TGCAGTGCTAACAGGGGCACTAGCTCCTACGAGCAGTACTTC.

This clonotype was recorded a few times. The gene calls are TRBV6-1 and TRBJ2-1, with 9 nucleotides matching TRBD2. V was clipped by 6 bases and J by 6 bases; unmatched bases: 6. The CDR3 covers 14 residues. Germline V gene sequence: CDR1 MNHNS, CDR2 SASEGT. The DNA of the CDR3 is TGTGCCAGCAGCCCGGGACTAGCAATCAATGAGCAGTTCTTC. Translation: CASSPGLAINEQFF.

This clonotype was seen at least ten times. The gene calls are TRBV28 and TRBJ2-1; D uncertain. V lost 2 bases and J 4 bases, leaving 3 bases between the germline ends. The CDR3 contains 12 residues. CDR1 and CDR2 from the germline V gene are MDHEN and SYDVKM. CDR3 amino acids: CASSLQYNEQFF. CDR3 nucleotide sequence: TGTGCCAGCAGTTTACAGTACAATGAGCAGTTCTTC.

This clonotype was found a few times. The CDR3 nucleotides read TGTGCTAGTGGTTTGGTTCGAATTGACAAATACTCTGGAAACACCATATATTTT. It encodes CASGLVRIDKYSGNTIYF. The chain carries TRBV12-5 and TRBJ1-3; D call uncertain. This CDR3 comprises 18 residues. Germline-derived CDR1 and CDR2 are LGHNT and FRNRAP. Deletions cut 0 bases from V and 0 bases from J, with 15 bases between.